The rows below give T cell receptor beta chains drawn from one sample of a study of monozygotic twins with inflammatory bowel disease. TCRdb reworked the 5' RACE reads into one entry per CDR3 protein, no DNA. Its listing shows about 450,000 distinct CDR3 sequences. The sequencing sample was made of blood. The receptors derive from a human donor with ulcerative colitis or Crohn's disease, or a healthy co-twin of an affected twin (not recorded which). The CDR3 runs from the conserved cysteine through the conserved F or W. The order of the fields is J gene, V gene, CDR3 protein.

>TRBJ2-2|TRBV25-1
CASRRWEGELFF
>TRBJ2-1|TRBV6-2/TRBV6-3
CASSHGQGGEQFF
>TRBJ2-2|TRBV7-3
CASSPSSPGELFF
>TRBJ1-6|TRBV30
CAWSQVYNSPLHF
>TRBJ1-2|TRBV29-1
CSVEGPGGYGYTF
>TRBJ2-1|TRBV12-3/TRBV12-4
CASSPNTEQFF
>TRBJ2-7|TRBV27
CASSLSATGAAYEQYF
>TRBJ2-1|TRBV7-3
CASSLNGQGLTEQFF
>TRBJ2-7|TRBV13
CASSLVFPSGGYEQYF
>TRBJ2-2|TRBV6-2/TRBV6-3
CASSLPSGNTGELFF
>TRBJ2-7|TRBV7-2
CASSQGREVYEQYF
>TRBJ2-5|TRBV7-2
CASSPGQRNQETQYF
>TRBJ1-6|TRBV12-3/TRBV12-4
CASSAGDLWNSPLHF
>TRBJ2-7|TRBV27
CASSLYRGYEQYF
>TRBJ1-2|TRBV7-3
CASSYGQGNGYTF
>TRBJ2-2|TRBV2
CASSRDSLKNTGELFF
>TRBJ2-5|TRBV29-1
CSAKEGRETQYF
>TRBJ2-5|TRBV15
CATSTRTRRGETQYF
>TRBJ2-7|TRBV20-1
CSALPTSALSYEQYF
>TRBJ2-3|TRBV10-3
CAISGTSGDTDTQYF
>TRBJ1-6|TRBV6-1
CASSAPGQGKSPLHF
>TRBJ1-1|TRBV15
CATLSGTGATEAFF
>TRBJ2-7|TRBV20-1
CSASRPSQDYTYEQYF
>TRBJ2-1|TRBV5-6
CASSLRLAPYNEQFF
>TRBJ1-4|TRBV7-2
CASSPGDTSNEKLFF
>TRBJ1-1|TRBV7-2
CASSPQSRDTEAFF
>TRBJ2-7|TRBV4-2
CASSHVTGERYEQYF
>TRBJ1-2|TRBV12-3/TRBV12-4
CASSTRAGGYGYTF
>TRBJ2-1|TRBV5-1
CASSGGQGVWNEQFF
>TRBJ2-3|TRBV7-8
CASRGDNTDTQYF
>TRBJ1-1|TRBV18
CASAAGLNTEAFF
>TRBJ1-6|TRBV7-9
CASSLYGGFGSPLHF
>TRBJ1-4|TRBV5-4
CASSFDRGNEKLFF
>TRBJ2-1|TRBV12-3/TRBV12-4
CASRGSQSYNEQFF
>TRBJ1-6|TRBV7-2
CASSSDRDNSPLHF
>TRBJ1-1|TRBV23-1
CASSQQGHSTEAFF
>TRBJ2-1|TRBV27
CASIAGRLSYNEQFF
>TRBJ2-3|TRBV20-1
CSATGQLSTDTQYF
>TRBJ2-7|TRBV20-1
CSAEPRGYEQYF